The T cell receptor beta chain under discussion was sequenced for a study of T cell responses to AZD1222 COVID-19 vaccine. This CDR3 spans 14 amino acids. Trimming took 5 bases from V and 7 from J; bases not matched to a gene: 7. Germline CDR1 and CDR2: MNHEY and SVGAGI. Assay: immunoSEQ multiplex PCR; the TCRdb copy retains only in-frame clones and omits some. The sample lists about 83,000 clones, approximately 88% seen once, with roughly 5% in the top ten. The TCR sequence derives from an adult in good health. This sample comprised peripheral blood, obtained on day 0 of MenACWY control vaccination. This chain connects TRBV6-5 to TRBJ2-1; 8 bases are a match to TRBD2. CDR3 nucleotides: TGTGCCAGCAGTAGGTCCCTAGCGGGTAATGAGCAGTTCTTC. Translation gives CASSRSLAGNEQFF.